These 20 T cell receptor beta chains came from one sample sequenced in a study of T cells in Graves' hyperthyroidism and ophthalmopathy. Amplified regions were TCR beta CDR3 sequences from RNA transcripts. During a first-round RT-PCR of the TCR CDR3, the HTBI primer set was used. TCRdb used MiXCR to reprocess the multiplex PCR reads, holding one entry per CDR3 protein. In the table there are just over 550,000 distinct CDR3 sequences, about half of which are singletons. Sequencing was performed on peripheral blood or thyroid tissue (not recorded which). These receptors were collected from a woman aged 18 to 35 with Graves' hyperthyroidism.

The V and J genes are TRBV12-3 or TRBV12-4 and TRBJ2-5; 12 nucleotides line up with TRBD2. J was trimmed by 5 bases and V by 5 bases; bases with no gene match: 9. This CDR3 is 16 amino acids long. In nucleotides, the CDR3 is TGTGCCAGCAGTCCCTGGAGGACTAGCGGGATCGAGACCCAGTACTTC. It specifies CASSPWRTSGIETQYF.

This clonotype was found a few times. CDR3 sequence (DNA): TGTGCCAGCAGTTCTGGACTCCCAGACACCTACGAGCAGTACTTC. Translating it yields CASSSGLPDTYEQYF. The rearrangement uses TRBV7-2 and TRBJ2-7; weak D call: TRBD2 (5 bases). Trimming took 6 bases from V and 2 from J, leaving 17 bases between them. The germline V gene has CDR1 SGHTA and CDR2 FQGNSA. This CDR3 has 15 amino acids.

This clonotype was counted many times. The gene calls are TRBV2 and TRBJ1-2; a weak D match, TRBD1 (5 bases). There are 12 residues in the CDR3. In germline, CDR1 is SNHLY, CDR2 FYNNEI. The germline V and J ends were trimmed by 6 bases and 6 bases, with 11 bases remaining between them. CDR3 protein: CASRETEHGYTF. CDR3 bases: TGTGCCAGCAGAGAGACAGAGCATGGCTACACCTTC.

This clonotype appeared a single time. This chain links TRBV29-1 with TRBJ1-2; D uncertain. V gave up 1 base and J gave up 8 bases, with 17 bases separating them. In germline, CDR1 is SQVTM, CDR2 ANQGSEA. The CDR3 contains 14 residues. The CDR3 sequence is CSVEVTAAGGGYTF. The CDR3 DNA follows: TGCAGCGTTGAAGTGACGGCGGCCGGCGGGGGCTACACCTTC.

This clonotype was picked up a small number of times. This chain uses TRBV12-3 or TRBV12-4 with TRBJ2-7; 10 bases match TRBD1. The CDR3 is 16 amino acids. V lost 5 bases and J lost 1; bases outside the gene matches: 8. CDR3 amino acids: CASSDRQGAGSYEQYF. Written as DNA, the CDR3 is TGTGCCAGCAGTGATCGACAGGGGGCAGGGTCCTACGAGCAGTACTTC.

In this sample, this clonotype turned up a few times. This chain joins TRBV6-1 and TRBJ1-2; D perhaps matches TRBD1 (5 bases). The CDR3 is 15 amino acids. Trimming took off 5 bases at V and 2 bases at J, with 15 bases between the two ends. From germline, CDR1 is MNHNS and CDR2 SASEGT. The CDR3 nucleotides are TGTGCCAGCAGTACCTTTCCTTGGGGCAACTATGGCTACACCTTC. It yields the protein CASSTFPWGNYGYTF.

This sequence joins TRBV7-6 and TRBJ2-5; the D is unclear. CDR3 size: 13 residues. Germline V gene data show CDR1 as SGHVS and CDR2 as FNYEAQ. Trimming stripped 5 bases from V and 13 bases from J, with 20 bases between. The CDR3 bases are TGTGCCAGCAGCCAAGACCTGAACGACCCCAGGTACTTC. This translates into CASSQDLNDPRYF.

This rearrangement joins TRBV2 to TRBJ1-3; the D gene is possibly TRBD1 (5 bases). The CDR3 runs to 14 residues. Trimming removed 1 base at V and 5 bases at J, with 9 bases between. Germline assignment: CDR1 SNHLY and CDR2 FYNNEI. The CDR3 sequence: CASSEVGQRNTIYF. As DNA, the CDR3 is TGTGCCAGCAGTGAAGTGGGGCAGCGAAACACCATATATTTT.

About this clonotype itself: The junction departs from germline at one end; a sequencing error may be responsible. CDR3 coding DNA: TGCGTCAGCAGCACCGTAACAAGTACAAACACTGAAGCTTTCTTT. Protein: CVSSTVTSTNTEAFF. This chain uses TRBV5-1 with TRBJ1-1; no firm D call. The V gene's germline CDR1 is SGHRS and CDR2 YFSETQ. The CDR3 is made up of 15 amino acids.

Comments on this clonotype: One end of the junction does not line up with germline, which may come from a read error. The chain has TRBV29-1 and TRBJ1-2; D not resolved. Looked up from germline, CDR1 is SQVTM and CDR2 is ANQGSEA. This CDR3 comprises 13 residues. The CDR3 DNA reads as TGCGGCGTTGAGTCTGGCGACAACTATGGCTACACCTTC. Translation gives CGVESGDNYGYTF.

This clonotype was detected a few times. The V call is TRBV6-1, the J call TRBJ2-7, with a weak D call TRBD1 (6 bases). V shed 5 bases and J shed 1 base, with 12 bases lying between them. Germline V lookup: CDR1 MNHNS, CDR2 SASEGT. The length of the CDR3 is 14 residues. DNA for the CDR3: TGTGCCAGCAGTTTCCGAGGACAGTCCTACGAGCAGTACTTC. Translation: CASSFRGQSYEQYF.

J is TRBJ2-7 and V is TRBV27, with a possible D match to TRBD1 (7 bases). Trimming shortened V by 8 bases and J by 7 bases, and 21 bases separated the two germline ends. CDR1 is MNHEY, CDR2 SMNVEV, per germline (reference sequence). This CDR3 is built from 14 residues. CDR3 amino acids: CASSAGGTAFEQYF. The DNA for the CDR3 is TGTGCCAGCTCTGCAGGGGGGACCGCGTTTGAGCAGTACTTC.

This clonotype was observed many times. The CDR3 sequence: CASSAWQPNEKLFF. Written as DNA, the CDR3 is TGTGCCAGCAGTGCTTGGCAGCCGAATGAAAAACTGTTTTTT. The chain has TRBV2 and TRBJ1-4; no clear D gene. The CDR3 is made up of 14 amino acids. Per germline, CDR1 SNHLY and CDR2 FYNNEI. Trimming removed 4 bases at V and 5 bases at J, with 11 bases between.

The J gene is TRBJ2-5, the V gene TRBV20-1; maybe TRBD2 (5 bases). Germline V CDR1 and CDR2: DFQATT, SNEGSKA (reference sequence). The CDR3 length is 14 residues. Trimming stripped 1 base from V and 0 bases from J, with 9 bases between. The CDR3 reads CSARAGSYQETQYF. The CDR3 DNA is TGCAGTGCTAGAGCGGGATCGTACCAAGAGACCCAGTACTTC.

This chain links TRBV11-1 with TRBJ1-6; 7 nucleotides match TRBD1. The ends lost 3 bases at V and 11 bases at J; junction bases unmatched: 10. This CDR3 region has 15 residues. Looked up from germline, CDR1 is SGHAT and CDR2 is FQDESV (reference sequence). The CDR3 region is CASSFPPYRGTPLHF. CDR3 coding DNA: TGTGCCAGCAGCTTTCCCCCCTACAGGGGTACACCCCTCCACTTT.

This clonotype was recorded a few times. J is TRBJ2-5 and V is TRBV9; 8 nucleotides align to TRBD2. This CDR3 spans 14 amino acids. Germline loops: CDR1 SGDLS, CDR2 YYNGEE. V shed 4 bases, J shed 4 bases, and the junction held 6 bases outside the gene matches. This CDR3 is CASSSRLATETQYF. CDR3 DNA: TGTGCCAGCAGCTCCAGACTAGCGACAGAGACCCAGTACTTC.

The V gene is TRBV6-1, the J gene TRBJ2-2; 9 positions match TRBD2. J lost 3 bases, V lost 6 bases, and 5 bases had no gene match. This CDR3 spans 15 amino acids. Germline V CDR1 and CDR2: MNHNS, SASEGT. CDR3 in amino acids: CASRIEREDTGELFF. Here the CDR3 DNA reads TGTGCCAGCAGGATCGAGCGGGAGGACACCGGGGAGCTGTTTTTT.

This clonotype was seen only a few times. The gene calls are TRBV7-9 and TRBJ1-1, with D possibly matching TRBD1 (6 bases). Trimming shortened V by 7 bases and J by 1 base, and 13 bases separated the two germline ends. CDR1 SEHNR and CDR2 FQNEAQ come from the germline V gene (reference sequence). CDR3 length: 14 amino acids. This CDR3 reads CASISGAENTEAFF. Written as DNA, the CDR3 is TGTGCCAGCATTTCAGGGGCGGAGAACACTGAAGCTTTCTTT.

This chain links TRBV24-1 with TRBJ2-7, with TRBD2 matching over 13 bases. This CDR3 region has 15 residues. Trimming removed 4 bases from V and 9 bases from J; junction bases left unmatched: 8. The germline V gene has CDR1 KGHDR and CDR2 SFDVKD. This CDR3 reads CATSDKGTSGEWQYF. Written as DNA, the CDR3 is TGTGCCACCAGTGACAAGGGGACTAGCGGGGAGTGGCAGTACTTC.

The rearrangement links TRBV7-2 to TRBJ1-2; 9 bases are shared with TRBD1. After removal of 2 bases from V and 10 bases from J, the junction contained 8 bases not matched to a gene. Per germline, CDR1 SGHTA and CDR2 FQGNSA. The CDR3 length is 14 residues. The CDR3 region is CASSLLGQGGDYTF. The CDR3 DNA reads TGTGCCAGCAGCTTATTGGGACAGGGTGGGGACTACACCTTC.